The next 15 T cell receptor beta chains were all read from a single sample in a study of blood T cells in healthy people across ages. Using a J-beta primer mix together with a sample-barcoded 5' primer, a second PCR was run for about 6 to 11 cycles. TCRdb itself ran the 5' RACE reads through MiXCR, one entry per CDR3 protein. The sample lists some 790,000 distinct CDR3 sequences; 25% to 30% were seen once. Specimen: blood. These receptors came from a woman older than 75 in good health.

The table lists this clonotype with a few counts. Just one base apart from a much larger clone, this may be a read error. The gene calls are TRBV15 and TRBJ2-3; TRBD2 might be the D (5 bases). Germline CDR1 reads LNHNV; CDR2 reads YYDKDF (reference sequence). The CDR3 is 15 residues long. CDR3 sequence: CAASRDRGPPDTQYF. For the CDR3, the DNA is TGTGCCGCCAGCAGAGATCGCGGGCCCCCAGATACGCAGTATTTT.

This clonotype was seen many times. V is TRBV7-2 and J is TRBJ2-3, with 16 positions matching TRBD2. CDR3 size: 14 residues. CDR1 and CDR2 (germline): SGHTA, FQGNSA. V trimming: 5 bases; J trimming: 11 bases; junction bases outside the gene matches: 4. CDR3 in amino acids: CASSGTSGGARQYF. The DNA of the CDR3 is TGTGCCAGCAGCGGGACTAGCGGGGGGGCAAGGCAGTATTTT.

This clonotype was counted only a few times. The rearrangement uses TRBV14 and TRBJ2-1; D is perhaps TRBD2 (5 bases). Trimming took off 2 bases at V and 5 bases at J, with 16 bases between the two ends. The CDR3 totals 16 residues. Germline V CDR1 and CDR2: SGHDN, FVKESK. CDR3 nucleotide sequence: TGTGCCAGCAGCCAACCCTTAGGTGGAGGAAACAATGAGCAGTTCTTC. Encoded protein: CASSQPLGGGNNEQFF.

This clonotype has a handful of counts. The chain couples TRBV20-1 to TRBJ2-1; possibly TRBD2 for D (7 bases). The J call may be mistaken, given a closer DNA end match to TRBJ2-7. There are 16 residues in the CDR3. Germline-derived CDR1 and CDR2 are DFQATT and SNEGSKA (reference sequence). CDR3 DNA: TGCAGTGCTAGACCGCTAGGGGGGGGGTCTTACAATGAGCAGTACTTC. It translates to CSARPLGGGSYNEQYF.

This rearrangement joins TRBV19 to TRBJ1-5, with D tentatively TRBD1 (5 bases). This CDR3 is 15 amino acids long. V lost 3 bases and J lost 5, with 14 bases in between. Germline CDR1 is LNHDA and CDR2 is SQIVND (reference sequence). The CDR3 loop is CASSIIRGTDQPQHF. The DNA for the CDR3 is TGTGCCAGTAGTATTATTCGGGGGACGGATCAGCCCCAGCATTTT.

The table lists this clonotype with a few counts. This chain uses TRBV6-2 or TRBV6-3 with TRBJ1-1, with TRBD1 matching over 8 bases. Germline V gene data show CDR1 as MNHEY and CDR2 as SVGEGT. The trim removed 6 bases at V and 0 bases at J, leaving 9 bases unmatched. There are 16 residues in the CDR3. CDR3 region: CASSRGQGVMNTEAFF. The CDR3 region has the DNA TGTGCCAGCAGCCGCGGACAGGGAGTAATGAACACTGAAGCTTTCTTT.

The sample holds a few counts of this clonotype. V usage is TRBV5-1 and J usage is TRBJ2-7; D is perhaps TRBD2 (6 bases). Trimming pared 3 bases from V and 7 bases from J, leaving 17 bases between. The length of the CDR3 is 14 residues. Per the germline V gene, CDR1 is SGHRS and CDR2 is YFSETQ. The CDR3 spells CASSSIGGEGEQYF. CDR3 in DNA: TGCGCCAGCAGCTCTATTGGAGGGGAAGGGGAGCAGTACTTC.

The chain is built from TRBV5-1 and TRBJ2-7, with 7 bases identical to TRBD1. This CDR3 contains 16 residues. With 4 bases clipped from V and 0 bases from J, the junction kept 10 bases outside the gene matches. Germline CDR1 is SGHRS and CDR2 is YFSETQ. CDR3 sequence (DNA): TGCGCCAGCAGCCAGGAAACAGGGGAAAGCTCCTACGAGCAGTACTTC. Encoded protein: CASSQETGESSYEQYF.

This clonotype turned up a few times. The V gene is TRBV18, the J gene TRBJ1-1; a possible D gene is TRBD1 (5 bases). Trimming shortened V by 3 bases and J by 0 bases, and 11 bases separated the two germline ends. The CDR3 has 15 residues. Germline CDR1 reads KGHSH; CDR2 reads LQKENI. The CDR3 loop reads CASSPDKAMNTEAFF. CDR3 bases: TGTGCCAGCTCACCGGACAAGGCCATGAACACTGAAGCTTTCTTT. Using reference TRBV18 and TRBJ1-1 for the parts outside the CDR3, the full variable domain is NAGVMQNPRHLVRRRGQEARLRCSPMKGHSHVYWYRQLPEEGLKFMVYLQKENIIDESGMPKERFSAEFPKEGPSILRIQQVVRGDSAAYFCASSPDKAMNTEAFFGQGTRLTVV.

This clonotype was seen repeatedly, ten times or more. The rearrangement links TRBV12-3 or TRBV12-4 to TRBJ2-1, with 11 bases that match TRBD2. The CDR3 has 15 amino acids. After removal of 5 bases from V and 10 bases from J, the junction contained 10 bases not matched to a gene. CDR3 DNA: TGTGCCAGCAGTGACCTAGCGGGGGGACGGGGAGAGCAGTTCTTC. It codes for CASSDLAGGRGEQFF.

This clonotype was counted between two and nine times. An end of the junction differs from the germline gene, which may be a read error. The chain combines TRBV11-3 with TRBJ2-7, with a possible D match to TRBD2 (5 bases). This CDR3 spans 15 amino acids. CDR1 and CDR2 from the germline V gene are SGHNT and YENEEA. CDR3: CASSLMGDGSFEQYF. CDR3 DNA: TGTGCCAGCAGCTTAATGGGAGACGGATCCTTCGAGCAGTACTTC.

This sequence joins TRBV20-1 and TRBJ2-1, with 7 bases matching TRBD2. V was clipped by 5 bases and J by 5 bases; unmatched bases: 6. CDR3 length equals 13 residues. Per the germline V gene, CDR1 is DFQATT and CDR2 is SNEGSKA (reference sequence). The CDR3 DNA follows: TGCAGTGCTTTCCGGGACTATAACAATGAGCAGTTCTTC. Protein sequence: CSAFRDYNNEQFF.

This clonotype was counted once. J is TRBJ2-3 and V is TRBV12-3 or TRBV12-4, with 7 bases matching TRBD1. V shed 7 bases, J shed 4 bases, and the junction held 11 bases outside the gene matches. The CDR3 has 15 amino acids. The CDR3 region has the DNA TGTGCCAGCAAAAGGGACAGTACGAGCGCAGATACGCAGTATTTT. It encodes CASKRDSTSADTQYF.

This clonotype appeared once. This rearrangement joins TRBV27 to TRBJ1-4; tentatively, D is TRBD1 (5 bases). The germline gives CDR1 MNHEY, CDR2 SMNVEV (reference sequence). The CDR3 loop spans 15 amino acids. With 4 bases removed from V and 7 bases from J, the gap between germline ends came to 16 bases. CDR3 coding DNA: TGTGCCAGCAGTTCCCAGAGCGCCGGGGGTGAAAAACTGTTTTTT. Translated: CASSSQSAGGEKLFF.

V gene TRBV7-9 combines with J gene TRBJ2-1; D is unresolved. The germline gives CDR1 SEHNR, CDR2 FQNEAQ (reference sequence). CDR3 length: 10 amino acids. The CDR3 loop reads CGDSDNEQFF. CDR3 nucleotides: TGTGGTGACTCGGACAATGAGCAGTTCTTC. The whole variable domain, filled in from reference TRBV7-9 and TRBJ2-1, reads DTGVSQNPRHKITKRGQNVTFRCDPISEHNRLYWYRQTLGQGPEFLTYFQNEAQLEKSRLLSDRFSAERPKGSFSTLEIQRTEQGDSAMYLCGDSDNEQFFGPGTRLTVL.